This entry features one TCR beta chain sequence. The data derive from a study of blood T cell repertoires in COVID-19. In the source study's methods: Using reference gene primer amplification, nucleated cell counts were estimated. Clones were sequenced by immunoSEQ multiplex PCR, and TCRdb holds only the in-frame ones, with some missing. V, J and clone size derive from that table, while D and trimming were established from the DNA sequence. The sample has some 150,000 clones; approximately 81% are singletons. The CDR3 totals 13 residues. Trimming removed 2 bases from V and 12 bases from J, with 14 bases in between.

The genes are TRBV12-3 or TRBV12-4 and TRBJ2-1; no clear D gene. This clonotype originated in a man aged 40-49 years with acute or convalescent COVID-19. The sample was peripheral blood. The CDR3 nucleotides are TGTGCCAGCAGTTTAAGGTCCATGGAGCGGCAGTTCTTC. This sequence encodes CASSLRSMERQFF.